This T cell receptor (beta chain) was sequenced for a study of blood T cell repertoires in COVID-19. Study information: The analysed material was cDNA or gDNA that came from T cells, B-cell-depleted T cells, or PBMCs.

The CDR3 is made up of 12 amino acids. The V gene lost 7 bases and the J gene lost 2 bases, with 6 bases spanning the gap. How the authors handled the data: Estimation of nucleated cell counts was performed using reference gene primer amplification. The data were produced by immunoSEQ multiplex PCR, yet TCRdb's version contains in-frame clones alone and is incomplete. V and J calls and clone size are given by that table; D and trimming were obtained from the DNA. The table has 200,000 or so clones, 80% to 90% seen once. Study members were between about 18 and 95 years old and lived in about two dozen US regions.

The specimen sequenced was PBMCs or T cells enriched from blood (not recorded which). The source of this sequence is a middle-aged woman with acute COVID-19. The chain employs TRBV12-3 or TRBV12-4 and TRBJ1-5; no clear D. The CDR3 nucleotides are TGTGCCAGCATGCGGGGCAATCAGCCCCAGCATTTT. It codes for CASMRGNQPQHF.